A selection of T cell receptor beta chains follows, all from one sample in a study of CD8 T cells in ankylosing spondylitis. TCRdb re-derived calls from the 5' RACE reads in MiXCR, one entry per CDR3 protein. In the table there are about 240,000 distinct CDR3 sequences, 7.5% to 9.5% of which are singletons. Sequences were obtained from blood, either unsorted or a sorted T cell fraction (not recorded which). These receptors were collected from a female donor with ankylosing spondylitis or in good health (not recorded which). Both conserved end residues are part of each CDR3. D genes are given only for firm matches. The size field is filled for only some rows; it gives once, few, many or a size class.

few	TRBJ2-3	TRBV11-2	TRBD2	CASSRSGRKADTQYF	TGTGCCAGCAGCCGAAGCGGGAGAAAGGCAGATACGCAGTATTTT
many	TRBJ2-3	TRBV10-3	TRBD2	CAISDRPRASGPRGLSTDTQYF	TGTGCCATCAGTGACAGGCCGAGGGCTAGCGGCCCTAGAGGCCTTAGCACAGATACGCAGTATTTT
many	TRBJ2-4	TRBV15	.	CATSRDYRVGRGKNIQYF	TGTGCCACCAGCAGAGATTATCGGGTCGGGCGGGGCAAAAACATTCAGTACTTC
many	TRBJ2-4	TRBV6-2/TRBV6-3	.	CASTLGGQLAKNIQYF	TGTGCCAGCACCCTCGGGGGACAACTAGCCAAAAACATTCAGTACTTC
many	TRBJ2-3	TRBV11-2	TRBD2	CASSRGTSGSRQYF	TGTGCCAGCAGCAGAGGGACTAGCGGGAGTAGGCAGTATTTT
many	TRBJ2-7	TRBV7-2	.	CASSGDVYYEQYF	TGTGCCAGCAGCGGGGACGTTTACTACGAGCAGTACTTC
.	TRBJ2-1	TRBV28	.	CASSTLNGNYNEQFF	TGTGCCAGCAGTACCCTTAACGGGAACTACAATGAGCAGTTCTTC
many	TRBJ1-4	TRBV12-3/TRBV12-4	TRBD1	CASSTGQGINEKLFF	TGTGCCAGCAGTACCGGACAGGGTATTAATGAAAAACTGTTTTTT
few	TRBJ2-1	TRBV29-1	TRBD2	CSARTSGGVEQFF	TGCAGCGCAAGGACTAGCGGGGGCGTAGAGCAGTTCTTC
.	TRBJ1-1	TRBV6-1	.	CASKCQNTEAFF	TGTGCCAGCAAGTGTCAGAACACTGAAGCTTTCTTT
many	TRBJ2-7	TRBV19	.	CASSMVGSTYEQYF	TGTGCCAGTAGTATGGTGGGCTCCACCTACGAGCAGTACTTC
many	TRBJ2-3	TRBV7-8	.	CASSVDSADTQYF	TGTGCCAGCAGCGTCGACAGTGCAGATACGCAGTATTTT
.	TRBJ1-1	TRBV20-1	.	CSARVDPEAFF	TGCAGTGCTAGGGTCGATCCTGAAGCTTTCTTT
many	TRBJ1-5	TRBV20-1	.	CSVSAGSRSNQPQHF	TGCAGTGTCAGCGCGGGTTCTCGTAGCAATCAGCCCCAGCATTTT
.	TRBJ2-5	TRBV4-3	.	CASSVDVANRGTQYF	TGCGCCAGCAGCGTGGATGTGGCCAACCGTGGGACCCAGTACTTC
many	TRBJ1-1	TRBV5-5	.	CASSPGDENTEAFF	TGTGCCAGCAGTCCAGGGGACGAGAACACTGAAGCTTTCTTT
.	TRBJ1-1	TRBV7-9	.	CASRLGAEAFF	TGTGCCAGCAGGCTGGGGGCCGAAGCTTTCTTT
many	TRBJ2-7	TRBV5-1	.	CASSSRDKPYEQYF	TGCGCCAGCAGCTCCCGGGACAAGCCCTACGAGCAGTACTTC
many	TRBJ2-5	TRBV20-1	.	CSARDFRLTFQETQYF	TGCAGTGCTAGAGATTTCAGGCTGACGTTTCAAGAGACCCAGTACTTC
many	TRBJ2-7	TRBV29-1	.	CSVETGEHYEQYF	TGCAGCGTTGAGACGGGAGAACATTACGAGCAGTACTTC
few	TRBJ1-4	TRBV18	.	CASSGFSTNEKLFF	TGTGCCAGCTCGGGATTTTCAACTAATGAAAAACTGTTTTTT
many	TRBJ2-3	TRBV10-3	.	CAIREDTDTQYF	TGTGCCATCAGGGAAGATACAGATACGCAGTATTTT
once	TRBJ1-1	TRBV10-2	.	CASRVLQGHTEAFF	TGCGCCAGCCGTGTCCTCCAGGGCCACACTGAAGCTTTCTTT
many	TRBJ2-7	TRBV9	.	CASSESYGASYEQYF	TGTGCCAGCAGCGAGAGCTACGGGGCAAGTTACGAGCAGTACTTC
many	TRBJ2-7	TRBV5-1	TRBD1	CASSPQTGGGGEQYF	TGCGCCAGCAGCCCCCAGACAGGGGGCGGGGGTGAGCAGTACTTC
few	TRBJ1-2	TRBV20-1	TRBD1	CCARADAGQGRVYTF	TGCTGTGCTAGAGCCGACGCGGGACAGGGGAGAGTCTACACCTTC
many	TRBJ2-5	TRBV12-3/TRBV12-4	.	CASSWRGGRGGETQYF	TGTGCCAGCAGTTGGAGGGGGGGGAGAGGAGGAGAGACCCAGTACTTC
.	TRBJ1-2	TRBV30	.	CAWSRPLSTHYGYTF	TGTGCCTGGAGCCGACCCCTCAGCACTCACTATGGCTACACCTTC
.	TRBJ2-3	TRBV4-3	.	CASSQDGGRTRGHTDTQYF	TGCGCCAGCAGCCAAGACGGCGGGAGGACCAGGGGGCACACAGATACGCAGTATTTT
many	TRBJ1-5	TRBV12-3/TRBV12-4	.	CASSSSRNSEEINQPQHF	TGTGCCAGCAGTTCGAGCCGCAATTCCGAAGAAATCAATCAGCCCCAGCATTTT
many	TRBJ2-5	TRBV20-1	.	CSAGGEGQRETQYF	TGCAGTGCCGGCGGGGAAGGACAGCGAGAGACCCAGTACTTC
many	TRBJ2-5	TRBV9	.	CASSVGSRETQYF	TGTGCCAGCAGCGTAGGCAGTCGGGAGACCCAGTACTTC
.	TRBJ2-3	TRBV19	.	CASSAGTVNAQYF	TGTGCCAGTAGTGCCGGGACTGTCAATGCGCAGTATTTT